A single sample is the source of the 10 T cell receptor beta chains below, sequenced in a study of post-analysis software for immune sequencing data. Findings of the study overall: Roughly five TRBV segments were more frequent in patients than controls; TRBV5-6, TRBV5-1 and TRBV20-1 belonged to this group.

No cognate antigen is known for these TCRs. Presence of unique molecular identifiers characterized the TCR beta cDNA libraries. In TCRdb, the PCR reads were re-called with MiXCR into one record per CDR3 protein. The sample has around 710,000 distinct CDR3 sequences; about 43% are singletons. Sequencing was performed on blood. The receptors shown here come from a girl between 10 and 17 years old with multiple sclerosis.

The CDR3 sequence is CSALRLAPSNEQFF. The CDR3 nucleotides read TGCAGTGCCCTCCGACTAGCACCCTCCAATGAGCAGTTCTTC. The chain couples TRBV20-1 to TRBJ2-1; TRBD2 matches 7 bases. J was trimmed by 6 bases and V by 6 bases; bases with no gene match: 11. The CDR3 runs to 14 residues. Germline V CDR1 and CDR2: DFQATT, SNEGSKA (reference sequence).

As regards this clonotype: The junction departs from germline at one end; a sequencing error may be responsible. The chain recombines TRBV7-9 with TRBJ2-7; TRBD2 agrees at 7 bases. Germline-derived CDR1 and CDR2 are SEHNR and FQNEAQ (reference sequence). The CDR3 is made up of 14 amino acids. CDR3 DNA sequence: TGTGCCGGCAGCTTAAACGCGGGAGAACACGAGCAGTACTTC. Translating it yields CAGSLNAGEHEQYF.

V gene TRBV6-6 combines with J gene TRBJ2-4; D is perhaps TRBD2 (6 bases). The DNA end favors TRBJ2-7, so the J call may be wrong. The CDR3 runs to 14 residues. The germline CDR1 and CDR2 sequences are MNHNY and SVGAGI (reference sequence). CDR3 sequence: CASSTLGTFYEQYF. CDR3 sequence (DNA): TGTGCCAGCAGCACTCTCGGGACTTTTTACGAGCAGTACTTC.

This chain links TRBV2 with TRBJ1-5; TRBD1 agrees at 7 bases. The CDR3 sequence is 14 residues long. V was clipped by 4 bases and J by 7 bases; unmatched bases: 7. CDR1 and CDR2 (germline): SNHLY, FYNNEI. This chain's CDR3 is CASSAEQGGQPQHF. The CDR3 DNA sequence: TGTGCCAGCAGTGCGGAGCAGGGGGGACAGCCCCAGCATTTT. Full variable domain (rest looked up from reference TRBV2 and TRBJ1-5): EPEVTQTPSHQVTQMGQEVILRCVPISNHLYFYWYRQILGQKVEFLVSFYNNEISEKSEIFDDQFSVERPDGSNFTLKIRSTKLEDSAMYFCASSAEQGGQPQHFGDGTRLSIL.

The chain has TRBV9 and TRBJ2-4; no definite D call. Gene TRBJ2-7 matches the end of the DNA better, so the J call may be wrong. Looked up from germline, CDR1 is SGDLS and CDR2 is YYNGEE. This CDR3 contains 13 residues. The CDR3 sequence is CASSPRTTAEQYF. CDR3 nucleotides: TGTGCCAGCAGCCCTAGGACCACGGCCGAGCAGTACTTC.

This clonotype showed up many times. The chain carries TRBV4-3 and TRBJ2-5; D is undetermined. This CDR3 comprises 13 residues. Germline V gene data show CDR1 as LGHNA and CDR2 as YSLEER. V was pared by 4 bases and J by 5 bases, with 11 bases between. The CDR3 DNA is TGCGCCAGCAGCCGGGTAGAGTTGGAGACCCAGTACTTC. Amino acids: CASSRVELETQYF.

The chain recombines TRBV12-3 or TRBV12-4 with TRBJ2-2; D may be TRBD2 (6 bases). CDR3 length: 16 residues. V gave up 3 bases and J gave up 5 bases, with 16 bases separating them. The CDR3 sequence is CASSLVRSGGTGELFF. The CDR3, as DNA: TGTGCCAGCAGTTTGGTCCGCTCCGGGGGTACCGGGGAGCTGTTTTTT.

The chain links TRBV20-1 to TRBJ2-6, with D unresolved. Germline CDR1 reads DFQATT; CDR2 reads SNEGSKA (reference sequence). V lost 7 bases, J lost 0 bases, and 7 bases lay in between. The CDR3 consists of 13 residues. CDR3 loop: CSVGHSGANVLTF. The CDR3 nucleotides are TGCAGTGTAGGCCACTCTGGGGCCAACGTCCTGACTTTC.

This clonotype has ten or more counts. The chain recombines TRBV29-1 with TRBJ2-1, with 9 bases matching TRBD1. V lost 8 bases, J lost 5 bases, and 13 bases stayed unmatched. CDR1 is SQVTM, CDR2 ANQGSEA, per germline. This CDR3 has 15 residues. The CDR3 DNA follows: TGCAGCCATGGTTCCCGGGACAGGGTCCACAATGAGCAGTTCTTC. It is translated as CSHGSRDRVHNEQFF.

CDR3 nucleotide sequence: TGTGCCAGCAACCGGGACAGGGGAATTCAGCCCCAGCATTTT. It translates to CASNRDRGIQPQHF. The chain recombines TRBV27 with TRBJ1-5, with 10 bases fitting TRBD1. Germline CDR1 MNHEY, CDR2 SMNVEV (reference sequence). Trimming took 7 bases from V and 6 from J; bases not matched to a gene: 6. The CDR3 covers 14 residues.